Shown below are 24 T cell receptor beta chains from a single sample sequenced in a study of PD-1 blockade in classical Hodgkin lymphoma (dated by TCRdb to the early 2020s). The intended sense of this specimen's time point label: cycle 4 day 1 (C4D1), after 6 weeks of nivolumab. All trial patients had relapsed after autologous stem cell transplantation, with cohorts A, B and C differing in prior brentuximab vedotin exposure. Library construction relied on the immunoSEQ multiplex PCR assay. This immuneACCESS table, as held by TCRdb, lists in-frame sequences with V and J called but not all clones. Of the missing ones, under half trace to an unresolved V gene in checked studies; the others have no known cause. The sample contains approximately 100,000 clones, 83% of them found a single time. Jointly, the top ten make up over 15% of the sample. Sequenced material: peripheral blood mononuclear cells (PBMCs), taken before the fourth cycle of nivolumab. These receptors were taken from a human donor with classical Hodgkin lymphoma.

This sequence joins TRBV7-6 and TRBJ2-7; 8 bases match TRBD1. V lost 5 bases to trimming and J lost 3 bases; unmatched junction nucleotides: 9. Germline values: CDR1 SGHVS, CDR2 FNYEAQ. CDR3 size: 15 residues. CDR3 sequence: CASSVGQGGNYEQYF. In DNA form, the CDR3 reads TGTGCCAGCAGCGTCGGACAGGGCGGCAACTACGAGCAGTACTTC.

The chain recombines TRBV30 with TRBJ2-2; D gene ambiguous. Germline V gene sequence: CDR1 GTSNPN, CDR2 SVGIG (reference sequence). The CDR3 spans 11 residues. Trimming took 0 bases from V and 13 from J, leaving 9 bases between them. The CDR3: CAWSVLQRLFF. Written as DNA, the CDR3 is TGTGCCTGGAGTGTACTGCAGCGGCTGTTTTTT.

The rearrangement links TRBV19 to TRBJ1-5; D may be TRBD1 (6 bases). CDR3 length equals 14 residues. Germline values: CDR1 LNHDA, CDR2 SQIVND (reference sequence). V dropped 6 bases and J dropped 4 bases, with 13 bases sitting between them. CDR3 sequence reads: CASRNRVRNQPQHF. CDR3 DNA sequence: TGTGCCAGTAGGAACAGGGTTCGGAATCAGCCCCAGCATTTT.

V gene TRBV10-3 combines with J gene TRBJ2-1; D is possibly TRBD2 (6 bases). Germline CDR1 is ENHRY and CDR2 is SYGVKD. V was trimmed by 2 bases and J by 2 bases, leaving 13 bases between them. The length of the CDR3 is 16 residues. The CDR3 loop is CAISELSSAAYNEQFF. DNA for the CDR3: TGTGCCATCAGTGAGCTTTCTAGCGCCGCCTACAATGAGCAGTTCTTC.

CDR3 protein: CASSGLGARLAYEQYF. In DNA, the CDR3 is TGTGCCAGCAGTGGGCTGGGAGCCCGGTTGGCCTACGAGCAGTACTTC. V usage is TRBV2 and J usage is TRBJ2-7; D possibly corresponds to TRBD2 (5 bases). The CDR3 totals 16 residues. Germline V gene lookup returns CDR1 SNHLY and CDR2 FYNNEI. V was cut by 4 bases and J by 2 bases, with 18 bases left in between.

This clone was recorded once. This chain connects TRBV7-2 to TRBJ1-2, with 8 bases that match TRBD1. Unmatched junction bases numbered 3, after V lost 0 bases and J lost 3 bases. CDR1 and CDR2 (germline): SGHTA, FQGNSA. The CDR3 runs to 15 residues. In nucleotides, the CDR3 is TGTGCCAGCAGCTTAGCGGCAGGGGGCTACTATGGCTACACCTTC. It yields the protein CASSLAAGGYYGYTF.

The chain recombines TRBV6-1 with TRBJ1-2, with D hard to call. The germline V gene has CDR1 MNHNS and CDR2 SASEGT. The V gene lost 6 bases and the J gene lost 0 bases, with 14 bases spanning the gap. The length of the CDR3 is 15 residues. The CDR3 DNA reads TGTGCCAGCAGGAGCCTGGGCACTACTAACTATGGCTACACCTTC. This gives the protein CASRSLGTTNYGYTF.

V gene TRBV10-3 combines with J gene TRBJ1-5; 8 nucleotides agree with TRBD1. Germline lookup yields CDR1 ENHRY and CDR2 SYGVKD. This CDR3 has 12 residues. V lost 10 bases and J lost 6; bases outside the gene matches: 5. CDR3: CATGQGAQPQHF. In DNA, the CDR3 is TGTGCCACCGGACAGGGAGCTCAGCCCCAGCATTTT.

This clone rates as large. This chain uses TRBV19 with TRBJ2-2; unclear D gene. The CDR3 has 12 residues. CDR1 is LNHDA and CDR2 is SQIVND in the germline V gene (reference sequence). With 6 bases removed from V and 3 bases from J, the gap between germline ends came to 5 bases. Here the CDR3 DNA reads TGTGCCAGTAGGACTTACACCGGGGAGCTGTTTTTT. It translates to CASRTYTGELFF.

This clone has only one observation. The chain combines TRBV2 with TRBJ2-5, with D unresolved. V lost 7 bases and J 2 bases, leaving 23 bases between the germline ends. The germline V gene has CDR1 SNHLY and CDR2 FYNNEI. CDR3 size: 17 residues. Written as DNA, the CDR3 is TGTGCCAGCAAGATGTTTTCGGGTGGTAAGGGTCAAGAGACCCAGTACTTC. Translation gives CASKMFSGGKGQETQYF.

The CDR3 nucleotides are TGTGCCAGTAGTATAAACCCAAATGATCAGCCCCAGCATTTT. This gives the protein CASSINPNDQPQHF. The V and J genes are TRBV19 and TRBJ1-5, with unresolved D. This CDR3 comprises 14 residues. V was clipped by 2 bases and J by 5 bases, with 10 bases between them. Germline values: CDR1 LNHDA, CDR2 SQIVND (reference sequence).

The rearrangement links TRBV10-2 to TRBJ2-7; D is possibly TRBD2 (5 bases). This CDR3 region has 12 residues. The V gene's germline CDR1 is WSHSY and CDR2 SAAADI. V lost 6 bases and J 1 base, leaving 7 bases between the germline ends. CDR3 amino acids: CASRPGSYEQYF. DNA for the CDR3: TGCGCCAGCAGACCGGGGTCCTACGAGCAGTACTTC.

DNA of the CDR3: TGTGCCAGCAGCCGGGGAGGGCCCGTCGAGCAGTACTTC. Amino acids: CASSRGGPVEQYF. The chain joins TRBV5-8 to TRBJ2-7; TRBD2 matches 7 bases. V was clipped by 4 bases and J by 6 bases; unmatched bases: 7. Germline CDR1 and CDR2: SGHTS and YDEGEE. This CDR3 region has 13 residues. Complete variable domain (other parts from reference TRBV5-8 and TRBJ2-7): EAGVTQSPTHLIKTRGQQATLRCSPISGHTSVYWYQQALGLGLQFLLWYDEGEERNRGNFPPRFSGRQFPNYSSELNVNALELEDSALYLCASSRGGPVEQYFGPGTRLTVT.

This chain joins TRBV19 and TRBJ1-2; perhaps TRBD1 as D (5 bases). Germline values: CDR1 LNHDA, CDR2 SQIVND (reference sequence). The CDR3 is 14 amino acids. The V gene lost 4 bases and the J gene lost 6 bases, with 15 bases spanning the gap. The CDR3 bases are TGTGCCAGTAGTAGGGGGACCGGTTGGAATGGCTACACCTTC. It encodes CASSRGTGWNGYTF.

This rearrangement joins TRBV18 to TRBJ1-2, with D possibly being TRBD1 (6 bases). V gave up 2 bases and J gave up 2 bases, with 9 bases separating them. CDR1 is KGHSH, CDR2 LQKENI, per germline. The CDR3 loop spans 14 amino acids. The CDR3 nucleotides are TGTGCCAGCTCACCAGGGACAAAGAACTATGGCTACACCTTC. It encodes CASSPGTKNYGYTF.

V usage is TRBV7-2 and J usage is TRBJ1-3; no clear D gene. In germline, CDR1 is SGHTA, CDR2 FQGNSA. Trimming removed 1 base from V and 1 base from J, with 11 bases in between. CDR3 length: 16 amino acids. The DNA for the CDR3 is TGTGCCAGCAGCTTAGTAGTGGGAGGGTCTGGAAACACCATATATTTT. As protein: CASSLVVGGSGNTIYF.

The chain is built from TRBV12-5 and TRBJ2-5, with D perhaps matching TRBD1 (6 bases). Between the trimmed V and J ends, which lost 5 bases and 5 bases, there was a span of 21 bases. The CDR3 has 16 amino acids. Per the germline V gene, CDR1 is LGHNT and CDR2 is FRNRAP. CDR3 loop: CASGKGVGAGWETQYF. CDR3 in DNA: TGTGCTAGTGGTAAAGGGGTGGGGGCTGGATGGGAGACCCAGTACTTC.

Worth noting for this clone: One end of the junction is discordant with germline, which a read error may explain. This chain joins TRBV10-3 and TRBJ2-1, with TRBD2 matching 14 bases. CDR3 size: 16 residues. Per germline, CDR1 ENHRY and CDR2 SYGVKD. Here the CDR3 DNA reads TGTACCATCAGTGACCTCGGGACTAGCGGGAGAAATGAGCAGTTCTTC. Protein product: CTISDLGTSGRNEQFF.

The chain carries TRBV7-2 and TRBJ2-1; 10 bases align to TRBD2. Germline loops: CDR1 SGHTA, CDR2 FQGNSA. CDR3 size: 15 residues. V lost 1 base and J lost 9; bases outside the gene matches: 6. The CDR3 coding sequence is TGTGCCAGCAGCTTAGGTTCTAGCGGGAGTCGTGAGCAGTTCTTC. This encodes CASSLGSSGSREQFF.

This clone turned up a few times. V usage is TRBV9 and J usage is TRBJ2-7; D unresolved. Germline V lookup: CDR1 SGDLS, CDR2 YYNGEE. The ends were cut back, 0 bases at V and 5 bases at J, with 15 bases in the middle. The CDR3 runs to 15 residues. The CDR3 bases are TGTGCCAGCAGCGTAGAAATTAGTCCTCCTCACGAGCAGTACTTC. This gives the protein CASSVEISPPHEQYF.

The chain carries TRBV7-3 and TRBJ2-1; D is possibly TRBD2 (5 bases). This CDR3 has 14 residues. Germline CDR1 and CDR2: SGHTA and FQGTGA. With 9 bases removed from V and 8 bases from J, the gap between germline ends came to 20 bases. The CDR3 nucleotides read TGTGCCAGTAAAGCGGCAGGTGGGTCGGATGAGCAGTTCTTC. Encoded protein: CASKAAGGSDEQFF.

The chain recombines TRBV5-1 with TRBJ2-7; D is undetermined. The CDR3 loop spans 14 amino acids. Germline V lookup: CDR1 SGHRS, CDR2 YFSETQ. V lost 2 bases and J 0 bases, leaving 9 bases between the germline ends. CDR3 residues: CASSFSAYSYEQYF. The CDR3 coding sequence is TGCGCCAGCAGCTTTTCAGCCTACTCCTACGAGCAGTACTTC.

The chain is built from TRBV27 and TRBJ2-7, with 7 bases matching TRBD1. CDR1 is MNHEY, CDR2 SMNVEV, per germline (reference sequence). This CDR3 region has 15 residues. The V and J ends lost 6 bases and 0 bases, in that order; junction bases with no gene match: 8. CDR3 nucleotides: TGTGCCAGCAGGAGATGGGACAGTACCTCCTACGAGCAGTACTTC. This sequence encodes CASRRWDSTSYEQYF.

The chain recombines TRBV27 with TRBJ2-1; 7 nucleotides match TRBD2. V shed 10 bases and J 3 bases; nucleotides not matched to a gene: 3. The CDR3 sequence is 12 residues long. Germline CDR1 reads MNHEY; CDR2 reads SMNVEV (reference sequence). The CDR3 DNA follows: TGTGCCACGAGCGGGAACTACAATGAGCAGTTCTTC. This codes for CATSGNYNEQFF.